The 30 T cell receptor beta chains listed next were all sequenced from one sample in a study of blood T cell repertoires in COVID-19 (dated by TCRdb to about 2020). The library was built by means of the immunoSEQ multiplex PCR assay. Entries here come from immuneACCESS through TCRdb and include only in-frame sequences with V and J called. Some clones fail to appear in such tables; in the studies checked, an unresolved V gene covers under half of the shortfall, and the cause of the remainder is unknown. This sample holds 30,000 to 40,000 clones; about four fifths were observed only once. About 3.9% of the sample rests with the top ten. Source material: peripheral blood. These receptors were obtained from a man over 45 with acute or convalescent COVID-19.

The J gene is TRBJ2-3, the V gene TRBV19; TRBD2 aligns across 12 bases. The CDR3 has 19 amino acids. Per the germline V gene, CDR1 is LNHDA and CDR2 is SQIVND (reference sequence). Unmatched junction bases numbered 10, after V lost 3 bases and J lost 0 bases. The CDR3 loop reads CASSISGLAGPYSTDTQYF. The DNA of the CDR3 is TGTGCCAGTAGTATTAGCGGACTAGCGGGGCCTTATAGCACAGATACGCAGTATTTT.

This clone was observed a handful of times. This rearrangement joins TRBV5-5 to TRBJ2-3; 8 positions match TRBD2. This CDR3 is built from 15 residues. Germline V gives CDR1 SGHKS, CDR2 YYEKEE (reference sequence). Trimming removed 0 bases from V and 5 bases from J; junction bases left unmatched: 5. CDR3 nucleotide sequence: TGTGCCAGCAGCTTGGTAGCGGGATGGGAAGATACGCAGTATTTT. Translated: CASSLVAGWEDTQYF. Complete variable domain (other parts from reference TRBV5-5 and TRBJ2-3): DAGVTQSPTHLIKTRGQQVTLRCSPISGHKSVSWYQQVLGQGPQFIFQYYEKEERGRGNFPDRFSARQFPNYSSELNVNALLLGDSALYLCASSLVAGWEDTQYFGPGTRLTVL.

The chain combines TRBV18 with TRBJ1-4, with D uncertain. The V end lost 2 bases, the J end lost 7 bases, and 17 bases lay between the germline ends. CDR1 and CDR2 (germline): KGHSH, LQKENI. This CDR3 has 16 amino acids. This CDR3 is CASSPTRVSKSEKLFF. The CDR3 coding sequence is TGTGCCAGCTCACCAACCCGAGTCTCTAAGAGTGAAAAACTGTTTTTT.

The chain employs TRBV5-1 and TRBJ1-2, with a possible D match to TRBD1 (5 bases). CDR1 SGHRS and CDR2 YFSETQ come from the germline V gene. The CDR3 consists of 14 residues. Trimming removed 4 bases at V and 2 bases at J, with 12 bases between. In DNA form, the CDR3 reads TGCGCCAGCAGCCCTGGGGGGGACAACTATGGCTACACCTTC. This encodes CASSPGGDNYGYTF.

In this sample, this clone turned up once. The rearrangement links TRBV5-1 to TRBJ2-5; D is ambiguous. The V and J ends lost 2 bases and 2 bases respectively, with 7 bases between them. Per the germline V gene, CDR1 is SGHRS and CDR2 is YFSETQ. The CDR3 runs to 13 residues. As DNA, the CDR3 is TGCGCCAGCAGCTTTAGTCCTCAAGAGACCCAGTACTTC. Protein sequence: CASSFSPQETQYF.

The chain uses TRBV12-3 or TRBV12-4 and TRBJ2-3; no definite D call. This CDR3 has 13 amino acids. Trimming left V 5 bases short and J 4 bases short, with 10 bases between. The CDR3 reads CASSLLRADTQYF. DNA of the CDR3: TGTGCCAGCAGTCTACTGCGAGCAGATACGCAGTATTTT.

The J gene is TRBJ2-1, the V gene TRBV10-3; 12 bases line up with TRBD2. V lost 6 bases and J lost 8; bases outside the gene matches: 5. CDR1 and CDR2 from the germline V gene are ENHRY and SYGVKD. The CDR3 has 14 residues. Written as DNA, the CDR3 is TGTGCCATCAGGCGGACTAGCGGGGAGGATGAGCAGTTCTTC. Translating it yields CAIRRTSGEDEQFF.

The chain carries TRBV27 and TRBJ2-7; TRBD1 aligns across 7 bases. CDR3 length: 14 amino acids. Looked up from germline, CDR1 is MNHEY and CDR2 is SMNVEV (reference sequence). V was clipped by 5 bases and J by 0 bases; unmatched bases: 4. DNA for the CDR3: TGTGCCAGCAGTGGGACAGCTACCTCCTACGAGCAGTACTTC. Amino acids: CASSGTATSYEQYF.

The chain recombines TRBV9 with TRBJ1-5; D is ambiguous. The CDR3 is 13 residues long. The germline V gene encodes CDR1 SGDLS and CDR2 YYNGEE. V shed 4 bases and J shed 4 bases, with 9 bases lying between them. CDR3 loop: CASSLESNQPQHF. CDR3 bases: TGTGCCAGCAGCTTAGAATCAAATCAGCCCCAGCATTTT.

The chain couples TRBV6-1 to TRBJ2-7, with a tentative D call TRBD2 (6 bases). Looked up from germline, CDR1 is MNHNS and CDR2 is SASEGT. The V end lost 0 bases, the J end lost 3 bases, and 12 bases lay between the germline ends. The CDR3 runs 15 residues. CDR3 region: CASSEAGGSGYEQYF. The CDR3 DNA reads as TGTGCCAGCAGTGAAGCAGGAGGGAGTGGCTACGAGCAGTACTTC.

This clone appeared a few times. This sequence joins TRBV7-9 and TRBJ1-6; TRBD1 aligns across 10 bases. Looked up from germline, CDR1 is SEHNR and CDR2 is FQNEAQ (reference sequence). Trimming took 6 bases from V and 8 from J; bases not matched to a gene: 10. This CDR3 region has 16 residues. Here the CDR3 DNA reads TGTGCCAGCAGTCATTTGACAGGGGGCGTCTATTCACCCCTCCACTTT. This translates into CASSHLTGGVYSPLHF.

The genes are TRBV10-2 and TRBJ2-7; 7 nucleotides match TRBD2. CDR3 length: 14 residues. With V trimmed by 2 bases and J by 6 bases, 7 bases remained unmatched. The V gene's germline CDR1 is WSHSY and CDR2 SAAADI. CDR3 region: CASSEGGGRGEQYF. In nucleotides, the CDR3 is TGCGCCAGCAGTGAGGGGGGGGGAAGAGGCGAGCAGTACTTC.

The chain uses TRBV18 and TRBJ1-6; 9 nucleotides align to TRBD1. There are 15 residues in the CDR3. From germline, CDR1 is KGHSH and CDR2 LQKENI. After removal of 2 bases from V and 8 bases from J, the junction contained 4 bases not matched to a gene. This CDR3 is CASSPRTGVDSPLHF. The CDR3 coding sequence is TGTGCCAGCTCACCAAGGACAGGGGTGGATTCACCCCTCCACTTT.

The chain couples TRBV7-2 to TRBJ1-4; D gene uncertain. The CDR3 is 14 amino acids. In germline, CDR1 is SGHTA, CDR2 FQGNSA. The V end was cut by 3 bases, the J end by 7 bases, with 12 bases between. DNA of the CDR3: TGTGCCAGCAGCTTCTTGCCTGGGAGTGAAAAACTGTTTTTT. This sequence encodes CASSFLPGSEKLFF.

The gene calls are TRBV12-3 or TRBV12-4 and TRBJ2-2; no definite D call. V was pared by 5 bases and J by 5 bases, with 6 bases between. This CDR3 is built from 12 residues. CDR3: CASSPLTGELFF. CDR3 nucleotides: TGTGCCAGCAGTCCTCTTACCGGGGAGCTGTTTTTT.

Remarks on this clone: This CDR3 is also generated by other DNA sequences in the sample. The chain combines TRBV6-6 with TRBJ1-1; no clear D gene. Trimming pared 6 bases from V and 4 bases from J, leaving 9 bases between. The CDR3 has 12 residues. CDR1 and CDR2 from the germline V gene are MNHNY and SVGAGI (reference sequence). This chain's CDR3 is CASSPGGTEAFF. CDR3 bases: TGTGCCAGCAGCCCGGGTGGCACTGAAGCTTTCTTT.

The gene calls are TRBV7-9 and TRBJ1-6; D might be TRBD1 (5 bases). The CDR3 is 15 residues long. From germline, CDR1 is SEHNR and CDR2 FQNEAQ (reference sequence). V was cut by 3 bases and J by 5 bases, with 11 bases left in between. This CDR3 reads CASSFTGDNNSPLHF. The CDR3, as DNA: TGTGCCAGCAGCTTCACAGGAGATAATAATTCACCCCTCCACTTT.

The chain couples TRBV15 to TRBJ2-1; 8 bases match TRBD2. With V trimmed by 4 bases and J by 9 bases, 14 bases remained unmatched. Germline assignment: CDR1 LNHNV and CDR2 YYDKDF (reference sequence). The CDR3 extends over 16 amino acids. The CDR3 sequence is CATSMGLVGHGGEQFF. For the CDR3, the DNA is TGTGCCACCAGCATGGGACTAGTAGGCCATGGAGGTGAGCAGTTCTTC.

Only a few counts were recorded for this clone. This rearrangement joins TRBV27 to TRBJ2-1, with D possibly being TRBD2 (7 bases). The CDR3 sequence is 18 residues long. Trimming shortened V by 2 bases and J by 8 bases, and 25 bases separated the two germline ends. The germline V gene has CDR1 MNHEY and CDR2 SMNVEV (reference sequence). The CDR3 region is CASSLSLGGGPSVHEQFF. The CDR3 nucleotides read TGTGCCAGCAGTTTAAGTTTAGGGGGAGGGCCCTCCGTACATGAGCAGTTCTTC.

The chain has TRBV2 and TRBJ1-1; D ambiguous. The length of the CDR3 is 13 residues. The germline V gene has CDR1 SNHLY and CDR2 FYNNEI. V gave up 7 bases and J gave up 2 bases, with 11 bases separating them. The CDR3, as DNA: TGTGCCAGCATCCCTCAGCGAAACACTGAAGCTTTCTTT. This sequence encodes CASIPQRNTEAFF.

This chain joins TRBV7-2 and TRBJ1-5, with 9 bases identical to TRBD1. The length of the CDR3 is 15 residues. Per germline, CDR1 SGHTA and CDR2 FQGNSA. Trimming took 5 bases from V and 4 from J; bases not matched to a gene: 6. The CDR3 sequence: CASSIWTGENQPQHF. CDR3 in DNA: TGTGCCAGCAGCATATGGACAGGGGAAAATCAGCCCCAGCATTTT. Supplemented by reference TRBV7-2 and TRBJ1-5, the full variable domain reads GAGVSQSPSNKVTEKGKDVELRCDPISGHTALYWYRQSLGQGLEFLIYFQGNSAPDKSGLPSDRFSAERTGGSVSTLTIQRTQQEDSAVYLCASSIWTGENQPQHFGDGTRLSIL.

The chain uses TRBV4-1 and TRBJ2-5; 13 positions match TRBD2. Trimming cost V 4 bases and J 5 bases; bases outside gene matches: 10. Germline loops: CDR1 MGHRA, CDR2 YSYEKL. This CDR3 has 17 amino acids. DNA of the CDR3: TGCGCCAGCAGCCCCCTGGGACTAGCGGGACCTAAGGAGACCCAGTACTTC. Amino acids: CASSPLGLAGPKETQYF.

This chain uses TRBV15 with TRBJ2-7, with 8 nucleotides matching TRBD1. The CDR3 has 15 residues. Germline assignment: CDR1 LNHNV and CDR2 YYDKDF (reference sequence). With 0 bases clipped from V and 4 bases from J, the junction kept 5 bases outside the gene matches. Here the CDR3 DNA reads TGTGCCACCAGCAGAGAGCGGACAGGGTTATACGAGCAGTACTTC. This sequence encodes CATSRERTGLYEQYF.

This clone turned up a few times. The chain recombines TRBV28 with TRBJ2-7; TRBD2 agrees at 12 bases. This CDR3 is built from 18 residues. CDR1 MDHEN and CDR2 SYDVKM come from the germline V gene. V gave up 4 bases and J gave up 7 bases; unmatched junction bases: 17. The CDR3 region is CASSSLSPLAGGPGEQYF. The CDR3 DNA reads TGTGCCAGCAGTTCCTTATCCCCCCTAGCGGGAGGGCCGGGGGAGCAGTACTTC.

The chain carries TRBV19 and TRBJ2-2; a weak D match, TRBD1 (6 bases). This CDR3 spans 14 amino acids. The germline V and J ends were trimmed by 5 bases and 7 bases, with 14 bases remaining between them. Germline loops: CDR1 LNHDA, CDR2 SQIVND (reference sequence). CDR3 DNA: TGTGCCAGTAGTCCGACGGACAGTCACGGGGAGCTGTTTTTT. Translating it yields CASSPTDSHGELFF.

The chain has TRBV3-1 (or the pseudogene TRBV3-2) and TRBJ2-1; D might be TRBD1 (6 bases). CDR3 length equals 14 residues. Trimming cost V 4 bases and J 5 bases, with 12 bases left between them. Germline V gives CDR1 LGHDT, CDR2 YNNKEL (reference sequence). The CDR3 nucleotides are TGTGCCAGCAGCCGGGGACAATCGAACAATGAGCAGTTCTTC. It specifies CASSRGQSNNEQFF.

The J gene is TRBJ1-5, the V gene TRBV5-8, with 11 bases identical to TRBD1. The germline gives CDR1 SGHTS, CDR2 YDEGEE. The ends lost 1 base at V and 3 bases at J; junction bases unmatched: 12. This CDR3 has 19 residues. This CDR3 reads CASSLFPWTGGTYNQPQHF. In DNA, the CDR3 is TGTGCCAGCAGCTTGTTCCCCTGGACAGGGGGCACCTACAATCAGCCCCAGCATTTT. The variable domain in full, completed from reference TRBV5-8 and TRBJ1-5, reads EAGVTQSPTHLIKTRGQQATLRCSPISGHTSVYWYQQALGLGLQFLLWYDEGEERNRGNFPPRFSGRQFPNYSSELNVNALELEDSALYLCASSLFPWTGGTYNQPQHFGDGTRLSIL.

Comment on this clone: Other DNA sequences in the sample encode the same CDR3. The chain recombines TRBV5-4 with TRBJ2-7, with 10 bases that match TRBD1. Germline CDR1 is SGHNT and CDR2 is YYREEE (reference sequence). This CDR3 region has 14 residues. With V trimmed by 0 bases and J by 4 bases, 1 base remained unmatched. The CDR3 region is CASSLGQGAYEQYF. CDR3 in DNA: TGTGCCAGCAGCTTGGGACAGGGGGCTTACGAGCAGTACTTC. Full variable domain (remainder filled in from reference TRBV5-4 and TRBJ2-7): ETGVTQSPTHLIKTRGQQVTLRCSSQSGHNTVSWYQQALGQGPQFIFQYYREEENGRGNFPPRFSGLQFPNYSSELNVNALELDDSALYLCASSLGQGAYEQYFGPGTRLTVT.

The chain joins TRBV7-3 to TRBJ1-1; 8 bases line up with TRBD1. Germline V lookup: CDR1 SGHTA, CDR2 FQGTGA. The length of the CDR3 is 14 residues. Trimming took 5 bases from V and 2 from J; bases not matched to a gene: 4. CDR3 in amino acids: CASSTGQDNTEAFF. DNA of the CDR3: TGTGCCAGCAGCACGGGACAGGATAACACTGAAGCTTTCTTT.

This clone was seen once. The rearrangement links TRBV6-5 to TRBJ1-6, with unresolved D. Between the trimmed V and J ends, which lost 4 bases and 6 bases, there was a span of 13 bases. The CDR3 contains 15 residues. From germline, CDR1 is MNHEY and CDR2 SVGAGI. The CDR3 DNA is TGTGCCAGCAGTTTCTCCCGGGTCTTTAATTCACCCCTCCACTTT. It translates to CASSFSRVFNSPLHF.